The present TCR beta chain was sequenced within a study of blood T cell repertoires in COVID-19. Turning to the study itself: T cells, B-cell-depleted T cells, or PBMCs supplied cDNA or gDNA.

Recruited during active infection, patients (from Seattle) were subsequently followed longitudinally. Germline lookup yields CDR1 MDHEN and CDR2 SYDVKM. The CDR3 runs 15 residues. V lost 5 bases and J 3 bases, leaving 16 bases between the germline ends. In the original analysis: Estimates of nucleated cell counts were drawn from the amplification of reference gene primers. Profiled with immunoSEQ multiplex PCR; TCRdb holds only in-frame clones, not every one. V, J and clone size are taken as reported in that table, and D and trimming were inferred from the DNA itself. The top ten hold approximately 5% of the sample, which has around 100,000 clones, around 85% seen once.

Material for sequencing was peripheral blood. The V call is TRBV28, the J call TRBJ1-1; D is possibly TRBD1 (6 bases). The receptor comes from an older woman with COVID-19, enrolled during active disease. The CDR3 DNA reads TGTGCCAGCAGTGCACAGGGAGATGAGTACACTGAAGCTTTCTTT. Translating it yields CASSAQGDEYTEAFF.